The 28 T cell receptor beta chains below come from one sample, sequenced in a study of blood T cell repertoires in COVID-19 (dated by TCRdb to the early 2020s). The library was produced with the immunoSEQ multiplex PCR assay. Here the immuneACCESS table is served through TCRdb, limited to in-frame sequences with V and J called. Missing clones are a known gap in these copies; in checked studies unresolved V genes cover under half, and the rest lacks a known reason. Here the sample has about 180,000 clones; 70% to 85% occur a single time. The top ten clones comprise roughly 15% of the sample. The source material was PBMCs or T cells enriched from blood (not recorded which). The source is a man aged 50 to 60 who had recovered from COVID-19.

The chain recombines TRBV6-5 with TRBJ1-1; 10 bases match TRBD1. The CDR3 is made up of 14 amino acids. Germline-derived CDR1 and CDR2 are MNHEY and SVGAGI. Trimming cost V 5 bases and J 1 base; bases outside gene matches: 1. CDR3 DNA: TGTGCCAGCAGTCGGGACAGGGGGAACACTGAAGCTTTCTTT. Its translation is CASSRDRGNTEAFF.

This clone was observed a few times. The chain uses TRBV7-2 and TRBJ1-1, with 8 bases lining up with TRBD1. Germline V CDR1 and CDR2: SGHTA, FQGNSA. The V and J ends lost 5 bases and 7 bases, in that order; junction bases with no gene match: 12. The CDR3 covers 15 residues. CDR3 sequence: CASSAQGAGSIEAFF. CDR3 coding DNA: TGTGCCAGCAGCGCCCAGGGGGCAGGGTCTATTGAAGCTTTCTTT. Together with reference TRBV7-2 and TRBJ1-1, the CDR3 gives the full variable domain: GAGVSQSPSNKVTEKGKDVELRCDPISGHTALYWYRQSLGQGLEFLIYFQGNSAPDKSGLPSDRFSAERTGGSVSTLTIQRTQQEDSAVYLCASSAQGAGSIEAFFGQGTRLTVV.

V gene TRBV29-1 combines with J gene TRBJ1-5; 9 positions match TRBD1. CDR3 length: 14 residues. The germline V gene has CDR1 SQVTM and CDR2 ANQGSEA. Losses at the gene ends were 4 bases for V and 7 bases for J; bases not matched to a gene: 8. Written as DNA, the CDR3 is TGCAGCGTTGTATCGGGGACAGGGTCCCAGCCCCAGCATTTT. It codes for CSVVSGTGSQPQHF.

V gene TRBV2 combines with J gene TRBJ2-5, with a weak D call TRBD1 (5 bases). This CDR3 comprises 16 residues. V was cut by 1 base and J by 2 bases, with 14 bases left in between. CDR1 SNHLY and CDR2 FYNNEI come from the germline V gene. In DNA form, the CDR3 reads TGTGCCAGCAGTGAAGAGCCGGTGGCAGGGCAAGAGACCCAGTACTTC. Translated, it gives CASSEEPVAGQETQYF.

The V gene is TRBV3-1 (or the pseudogene TRBV3-2), the J gene TRBJ2-3; D perhaps matches TRBD2 (7 bases). V was pared by 8 bases and J by 0 bases, with 15 bases between. CDR3 size: 15 residues. In germline, CDR1 is LGHDT, CDR2 YNNKEL (reference sequence). The CDR3 nucleotides are TGTGCCAGCGGCGGGGGCCCAATGAGCACAGATACGCAGTATTTT. Translating gives CASGGGPMSTDTQYF.

Details on this clone: A much bigger clone sits one base away, suggesting this may be a read error. Other DNA sequences of this sample code for an identical CDR3. The V call is TRBV4-1, the J call TRBJ1-1; a weak D match, TRBD1 (5 bases). This CDR3 region has 14 residues. The germline V gene encodes CDR1 MGHRA and CDR2 YSYEKL. V lost 4 bases and J lost 1, with 10 bases in between. CDR3 region: CASSPGHANTEAFF. In DNA form, the CDR3 reads TGCGCCAGCAGCCCCGGACACGCGAACACTGAAGCTTTCTTT.

The chain carries TRBV6-1 and TRBJ1-1; tentatively, D is TRBD1 (5 bases). V lost 3 bases to trimming and J lost 4 bases, with 18 bases between them. This CDR3 is built from 16 residues. The germline gives CDR1 MNHNS, CDR2 SASEGT. CDR3 nucleotide sequence: TGTGCCAGCAGTGACCCCTTGGCGGGGGTTGGCACTGAAGCTTTCTTT. The encoded protein is CASSDPLAGVGTEAFF.

CDR3 nucleotide sequence: TGTGCCATCAGTGGGAAAGTGGGGGGGCCGCAAGAGACCCAGTACTTC. The encoded protein is CAISGKVGGPQETQYF. The chain recombines TRBV10-3 with TRBJ2-5; D possibly corresponds to TRBD2 (7 bases). This CDR3 has 16 residues. V lost 4 bases and J lost 2, with 17 bases in between. The V gene's germline CDR1 is ENHRY and CDR2 SYGVKD.

The V gene is TRBV24-1, the J gene TRBJ1-1, with D perhaps matching TRBD1 (5 bases). Between the trimmed V and J ends, which lost 6 bases and 6 bases, there was a span of 10 bases. There are 12 residues in the CDR3. CDR1 and CDR2 (germline): KGHDR, SFDVKD. In DNA, the CDR3 is TGTGCCACCAGTACCAGGGTCCCTGAAGCTTTCTTT. This codes for CATSTRVPEAFF.

This clone was seen only a few times. This chain uses TRBV12-3 or TRBV12-4 with TRBJ1-2, with D possibly TRBD1 on 5 matching bases. V lost 7 bases, J lost 4 bases, and 7 bases lay in between. This CDR3 region has 11 residues. The CDR3 DNA sequence: TGTGCCAGCACGGGGGTCTATGGCTACACCTTC. This gives the protein CASTGVYGYTF.

The J gene is TRBJ2-7, the V gene TRBV6-6; possibly TRBD1 for D (6 bases). The CDR3 has 15 amino acids. V was cut by 6 bases and J by 2 bases, with 17 bases left in between. The germline gives CDR1 MNHNY, CDR2 SVGAGI (reference sequence). In nucleotides, the CDR3 is TGTGCCAGCAGGAATTTTGGACAGCAGACCTACGAGCAGTACTTC. It yields the protein CASRNFGQQTYEQYF.

This chain joins TRBV20-1 and TRBJ2-7; TRBD2 is a possible D gene (5 bases). The germline V and J ends were trimmed by 5 bases and 3 bases, with 8 bases remaining between them. The germline V gene encodes CDR1 DFQATT and CDR2 SNEGSKA (reference sequence). The CDR3 totals 11 residues. CDR3 DNA sequence: TGCAGTGCTCCCGGGATCTACGAGCAGTACTTC. This translates into CSAPGIYEQYF.

V is TRBV11-3 and J is TRBJ2-5; 12 bases line up with TRBD1. V trimming: 4 bases; J trimming: 4 bases; junction bases outside the gene matches: 4. This CDR3 is built from 15 residues. CDR1 and CDR2 (germline): SGHNT, YENEEA. CDR3 loop: CASSWGQGAGETQYF. In DNA form, the CDR3 reads TGTGCCAGCAGCTGGGGACAGGGGGCAGGAGAGACCCAGTACTTC.

The J gene is TRBJ1-4, the V gene TRBV5-1; TRBD1 agrees at 7 bases. With V trimmed by 0 bases and J by 8 bases, 13 bases remained unmatched. This CDR3 contains 17 residues. CDR1 is SGHRS and CDR2 is YFSETQ in the germline V gene. CDR3 region: CASSLGPLGGGWEKLFF. CDR3 DNA sequence: TGCGCCAGCAGCTTGGGGCCTTTAGGAGGGGGCTGGGAAAAACTGTTTTTT.

V is TRBV9 and J is TRBJ1-6; TRBD1 matches 8 bases. V lost 0 bases and J lost 6; bases outside the gene matches: 2. Germline V gives CDR1 SGDLS, CDR2 YYNGEE. CDR3 length: 15 residues. Written as DNA, the CDR3 is TGTGCCAGCAGCGTAGGGGGACAGGCTAATTCACCCCTCCACTTT. Amino acid sequence: CASSVGGQANSPLHF.

The chain uses TRBV30 and TRBJ1-5; D remains ambiguous. CDR1 is GTSNPN, CDR2 SVGIG, per germline (reference sequence). The CDR3 is 15 amino acids. The germline V and J ends were trimmed by 0 bases and 0 bases, with 9 bases remaining between them. For the CDR3, the DNA is TGTGCCTGGAGTGTAGGGAGCAATAGCAATCAGCCCCAGCATTTT. Translating it yields CAWSVGSNSNQPQHF.

This clone was seen a single time. The J gene is TRBJ1-4, the V gene TRBV18; 11 bases match TRBD1. The trim removed 3 bases at V and 6 bases at J, leaving 0 bases unmatched. The CDR3 contains 14 residues. Germline V CDR1 and CDR2: KGHSH, LQKENI. The CDR3, as DNA: TGTGCCAGCTCACCGGGACAGGGGGATGAAAAACTGTTTTTT. This codes for CASSPGQGDEKLFF.

The CDR3 sequence is CASSLNGQMNTEAFF. For the CDR3, the DNA is TGCGCCAGCAGCTTGAATGGTCAGATGAACACTGAAGCTTTCTTT. This chain uses TRBV5-1 with TRBJ1-1, with D unresolved. CDR1 is SGHRS, CDR2 YFSETQ, per germline. V was pared by 1 base and J by 0 bases, with 10 bases between. The CDR3 runs 15 residues. The whole variable domain, filled in from reference TRBV5-1 and TRBJ1-1, reads KAGVTQTPRYLIKTRGQQVTLSCSPISGHRSVSWYQQTPGQGLQFLFEYFSETQRNKGNFPGRFSGRQFSNSRSEMNVSTLELGDSALYLCASSLNGQMNTEAFFGQGTRLTVV.

The chain recombines TRBV18 with TRBJ1-2; 9 nucleotides match TRBD1. CDR1 and CDR2 (germline): KGHSH, LQKENI. V lost 4 bases to trimming and J lost 5 bases; unmatched junction nucleotides: 5. CDR3 length: 14 residues. The DNA for the CDR3 is TGTGCCAGCTCACTTAGGACAGGGGCGTATGGCTACACCTTC. Amino acids: CASSLRTGAYGYTF. The entire variable domain, with the rest obtained from reference TRBV18 and TRBJ1-2, is as follows: NAGVMQNPRHLVRRRGQEARLRCSPMKGHSHVYWYRQLPEEGLKFMVYLQKENIIDESGMPKERFSAEFPKEGPSILRIQQVVRGDSAAYFCASSLRTGAYGYTFGSGTRLTVV.

V gene TRBV5-1 combines with J gene TRBJ1-6, with TRBD1 matching over 7 bases. Per the germline V gene, CDR1 is SGHRS and CDR2 is YFSETQ. There are 16 residues in the CDR3. The J segment lost 2 bases and the V segment lost 5 bases, leaving 7 bases of the junction unmatched. CDR3 DNA sequence: TGCGCCAGCAGATCTCAGGGGGTCACCTATAATTCACCCCTCCACTTT. Its protein is CASRSQGVTYNSPLHF. Full variable domain (outside the CDR3, taken from reference TRBV5-1 and TRBJ1-6): KAGVTQTPRYLIKTRGQQVTLSCSPISGHRSVSWYQQTPGQGLQFLFEYFSETQRNKGNFPGRFSGRQFSNSRSEMNVSTLELGDSALYLCASRSQGVTYNSPLHFGNGTRLTVT.

The V and J genes are TRBV12-3 or TRBV12-4 and TRBJ1-2; D is uncertain. V was cut by 6 bases and J by 8 bases, with 13 bases left in between. This CDR3 spans 12 amino acids. DNA of the CDR3: TGTGCCAGCAGGGCCGGGGTTCGGGGCTACACCTTC. Amino acids: CASRAGVRGYTF.

This rearrangement joins TRBV3-1 (or the pseudogene TRBV3-2) to TRBJ2-7; TRBD2 matches at 7 bases. The V and J ends lost 0 bases and 2 bases, in that order; junction bases with no gene match: 7. CDR1 LGHDT and CDR2 YNNKEL come from the germline V gene (reference sequence). The CDR3 extends over 16 amino acids. CDR3 coding DNA: TGTGCCAGCAGCCAAGATGACGGCGGGGGACCCTACGAGCAGTACTTC. Translated: CASSQDDGGGPYEQYF.

This sequence joins TRBV24-1 and TRBJ2-7, with 7 nucleotides matching TRBD1. Germline V gene sequence: CDR1 KGHDR, CDR2 SFDVKD. V dropped 4 bases and J dropped 5; count of bases not matched to a gene: 4. This CDR3 comprises 13 residues. CDR3 nucleotides: TGTGCCACCAGTGACAGGGGGACGAACGAGCAGTACTTC. Translation gives CATSDRGTNEQYF.

This rearrangement joins TRBV19 to TRBJ2-7; unclear D gene. Germline V gene lookup returns CDR1 LNHDA and CDR2 SQIVND (reference sequence). The CDR3 has 13 residues. With 5 bases removed from V and 3 bases from J, the gap between germline ends came to 11 bases. The CDR3 is CASSSNGYYEQYF. The DNA of the CDR3 is TGTGCCAGTAGTTCGAACGGTTACTACGAGCAGTACTTC.

The chain employs TRBV6-5 and TRBJ1-3; 7 positions agree with TRBD1. V trimming: 0 bases; J trimming: 0 bases; junction bases outside the gene matches: 2. Germline V gives CDR1 MNHEY, CDR2 SVGAGI. This CDR3 has 16 residues. In DNA form, the CDR3 reads TGTGCCAGCAGTTACTCGACAGGGTTCTCTGGAAACACCATATATTTT. As protein: CASSYSTGFSGNTIYF.

V is TRBV2 and J is TRBJ1-1, with TRBD1 as a possible D gene (5 bases). Germline V gene lookup returns CDR1 SNHLY and CDR2 FYNNEI. This CDR3 is built from 13 residues. The V gene lost 9 bases and the J gene lost 2 bases, with 13 bases spanning the gap. This CDR3 is CAREKDTNTEAFF. The CDR3 coding sequence is TGTGCCAGAGAGAAGGACACAAACACTGAAGCTTTCTTT.

V gene TRBV9 combines with J gene TRBJ1-2; D not resolved. The CDR3 totals 14 residues. The V gene lost 4 bases and the J gene lost 3 bases, with 13 bases spanning the gap. Germline V CDR1 and CDR2: SGDLS, YYNGEE. In DNA, the CDR3 is TGTGCCAGCAGCACACCCACAGTAGACTATGGCTACACCTTC. As protein: CASSTPTVDYGYTF.

The genes are TRBV6-5 and TRBJ1-4, with D possibly matching TRBD1 (6 bases). The CDR3 runs to 14 residues. Deletions cut 6 bases from V and 8 bases from J, with 16 bases between. Germline V gene lookup returns CDR1 MNHEY and CDR2 SVGAGI. The CDR3 protein is CASRNLQGSEKLFF. In DNA, the CDR3 is TGTGCCAGCAGGAACTTACAGGGAAGCGAAAAACTGTTTTTT.